The rows below give T cell receptor beta chains drawn from one sample of a study of T cells in Graves' hyperthyroidism and ophthalmopathy. Each CDR3 protein gets one entry after TCRdb re-called the multiplex PCR reads with MiXCR. Seen here are about 300,000 distinct CDR3 sequences, more than 10% observed once, and the top ten hold roughly 7.5%. Sequencing input: blood. Source of these receptors: a woman between 25 and 40 years old with Graves' hyperthyroidism that later progressed to Graves' ophthalmopathy. Both conserved end residues are part of each CDR3. D genes are given only for firm matches. Size is omitted from some rows. Given values are once, few, many or a class for expanded clones.

many	TRBJ1-4	.	TRBV20-1	CSARTYGTNEKLFF	TGCAGTGCTAGAACATATGGCACTAATGAAAAACTGTTTTTT
.	TRBJ2-7	TRBD1	TRBV20-1	CSARDLGTGFDEQYF	TGCAGTGCTAGAGATCTAGGGACAGGGTTTGACGAGCAGTACTTC
many	TRBJ2-1	.	TRBV24-1	CATREGRTGASGIDEQFF	TGTGCCACCAGGGAGGGAAGAACAGGGGCCTCGGGGATTGATGAGCAGTTCTTC
.	TRBJ2-7	.	TRBV19	CASSIGTEAAYEQYF	TGTGCCAGTAGTATCGGGACGGAGGCCGCCTACGAGCAGTACTTC
many	TRBJ1-1	.	TRBV29-1	CSVAGLNTEAFF	TGCAGCGTTGCAGGACTGAACACTGAAGCTTTCTTT
few	TRBJ1-1	.	TRBV15	CATSREGFSANTEAFF	TGTGCCACCAGCAGAGAAGGATTCTCGGCGAACACTGAAGCTTTCTTT
many	TRBJ2-1	TRBD1	TRBV11-2	CASGKIQGARHNEQFF	TGTGCCAGCGGCAAGATACAGGGGGCGCGCCACAATGAGCAGTTCTTC
few	TRBJ1-3	.	TRBV4-1	CASSQDRRSGNTIYF	TGCGCCAGCAGCCAAGATCGGAGGTCTGGAAACACCATATATTTT
many	TRBJ1-2	.	TRBV3-1	CASSQMGEDGYTF	TGTGCCAGCAGCCAAATGGGGGAGGATGGCTACACCTTC
many	TRBJ2-7	TRBD2	TRBV5-1	CASSLGTSAYEQYF	TGCGCCAGCAGCTTGGGGACTAGCGCCTACGAGCAGTACTTC
many	TRBJ1-6	.	TRBV28	CASREPKEGSYNSPLHF	TGTGCCAGCAGGGAGCCAAAGGAGGGCTCCTATAATTCACCCCTCCACTTT
many	TRBJ1-1	.	TRBV16	CASSQKPGRGGTEAFF	TGTGCCAGCAGCCAAAAGCCGGGCCGGGGCGGGACTGAAGCTTTCTTT
few	TRBJ1-2	TRBD1	TRBV5-4	CASSLPTGDLLEYGYTF	TGTGCCAGCAGCTTGCCGACAGGGGATCTCCTCGAATATGGCTACACCTTC
.	TRBJ2-2	.	TRBV4-2	CASSQDLDNGELFF	TGTGCCAGCAGCCAAGATCTGGACAACGGGGAGCTGTTTTTT
many	TRBJ2-7	TRBD1	TRBV6-1	CASRRGLGEQYF	TGTGCCAGCAGAAGGGGGCTGGGCGAGCAGTACTTC
many	TRBJ2-1	.	TRBV28	CASSFSGTSNNEQFF	TGTGCCAGCAGTTTTAGTGGGACGTCTAACAATGAGCAGTTCTTC
.	TRBJ2-1	.	TRBV5-6	CASSKLTDDEQFF	TGTGCCAGCAGCAAGTTGACAGATGATGAGCAGTTCTTC
.	TRBJ2-3	.	TRBV27	CASSSHLVLGTDTQYF	TGTGCCAGCAGTTCCCATCTAGTTCTGGGCACAGATACGCAGTATTTT
many	TRBJ2-1	.	TRBV7-9	CASSFAGVYNEQFF	TGTGCCAGCAGCTTTGCCGGGGTCTACAATGAGCAGTTCTTC